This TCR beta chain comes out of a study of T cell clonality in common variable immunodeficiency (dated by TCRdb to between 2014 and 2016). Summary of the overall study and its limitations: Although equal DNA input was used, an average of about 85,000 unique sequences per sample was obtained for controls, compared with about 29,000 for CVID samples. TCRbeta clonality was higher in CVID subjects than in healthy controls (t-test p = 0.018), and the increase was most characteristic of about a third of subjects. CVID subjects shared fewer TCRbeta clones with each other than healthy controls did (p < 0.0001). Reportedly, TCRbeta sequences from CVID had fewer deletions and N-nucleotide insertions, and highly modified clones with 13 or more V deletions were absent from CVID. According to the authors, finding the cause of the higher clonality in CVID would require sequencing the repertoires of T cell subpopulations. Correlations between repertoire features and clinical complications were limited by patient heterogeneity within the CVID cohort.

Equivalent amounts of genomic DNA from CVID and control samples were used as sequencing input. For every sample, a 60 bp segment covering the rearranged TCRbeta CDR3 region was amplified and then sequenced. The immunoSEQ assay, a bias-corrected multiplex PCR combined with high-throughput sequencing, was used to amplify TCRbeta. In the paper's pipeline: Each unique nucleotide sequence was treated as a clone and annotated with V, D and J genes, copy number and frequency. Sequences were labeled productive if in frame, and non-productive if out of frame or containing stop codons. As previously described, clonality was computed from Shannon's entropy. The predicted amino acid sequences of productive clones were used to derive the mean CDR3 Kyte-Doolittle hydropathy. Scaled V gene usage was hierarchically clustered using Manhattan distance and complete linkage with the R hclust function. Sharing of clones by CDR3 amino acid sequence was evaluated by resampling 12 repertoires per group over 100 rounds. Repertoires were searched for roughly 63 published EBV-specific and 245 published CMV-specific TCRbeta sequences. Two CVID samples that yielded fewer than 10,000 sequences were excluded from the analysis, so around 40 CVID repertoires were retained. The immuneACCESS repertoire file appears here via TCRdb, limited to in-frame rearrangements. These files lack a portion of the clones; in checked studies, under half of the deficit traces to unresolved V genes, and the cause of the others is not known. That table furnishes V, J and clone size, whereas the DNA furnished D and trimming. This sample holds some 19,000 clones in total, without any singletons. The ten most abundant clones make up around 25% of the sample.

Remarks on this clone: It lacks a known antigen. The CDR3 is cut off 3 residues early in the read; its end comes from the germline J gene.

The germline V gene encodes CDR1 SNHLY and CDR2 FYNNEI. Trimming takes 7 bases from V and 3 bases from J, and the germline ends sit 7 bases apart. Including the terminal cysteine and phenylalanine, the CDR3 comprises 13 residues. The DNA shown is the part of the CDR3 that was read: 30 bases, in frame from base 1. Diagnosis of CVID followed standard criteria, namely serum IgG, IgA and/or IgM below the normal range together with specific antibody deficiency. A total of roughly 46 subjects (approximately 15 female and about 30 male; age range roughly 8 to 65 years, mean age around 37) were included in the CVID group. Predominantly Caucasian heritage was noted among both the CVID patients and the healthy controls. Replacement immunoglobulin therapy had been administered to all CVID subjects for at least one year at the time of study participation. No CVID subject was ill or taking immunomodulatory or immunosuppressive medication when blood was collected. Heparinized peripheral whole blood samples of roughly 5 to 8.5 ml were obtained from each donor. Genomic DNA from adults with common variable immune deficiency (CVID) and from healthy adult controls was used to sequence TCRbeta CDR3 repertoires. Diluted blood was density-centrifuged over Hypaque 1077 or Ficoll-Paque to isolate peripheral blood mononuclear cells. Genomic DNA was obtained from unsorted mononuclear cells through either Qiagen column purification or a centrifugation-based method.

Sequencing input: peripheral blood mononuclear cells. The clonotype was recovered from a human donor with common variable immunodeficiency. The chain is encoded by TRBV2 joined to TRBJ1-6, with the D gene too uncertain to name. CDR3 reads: CASTQLYNSPLHF. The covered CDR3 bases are TGTGCCAGCACACAGCTCTATAATTCACCC.